The present TCR beta chain was sequenced within a study of shared clonotypes between healthy human individuals. Regarding this clone: Other DNA sequences in this sample translate to the same CDR3.

The CDR3 sequence is 15 residues long. The ends were cut back, 1 base at V and 6 bases at J, with 10 bases in the middle. The germline CDR1 and CDR2 sequences are SEHNR and FQNEAQ (reference sequence). Measured with immunoSEQ multiplex PCR; TCRdb has only the in-frame clones, and not every one. The repertoire holds over a million clones, with more than 65% as singletons. The specimen sequenced was memory CD4+ T cells sorted from blood. Subset described: CD45RA-negative fraction. The rearrangement joins TRBV7-9 to TRBJ1-6; TRBD1 is a possible D gene (5 bases). This TCR was sampled from a man younger than 35 in good health. CDR3 sequence: CASSLEGQGNSPLHF. CDR3 in DNA: TGTGCCAGCAGCTTAGAGGGGCAGGGTAATTCACCCCTCCACTTT.